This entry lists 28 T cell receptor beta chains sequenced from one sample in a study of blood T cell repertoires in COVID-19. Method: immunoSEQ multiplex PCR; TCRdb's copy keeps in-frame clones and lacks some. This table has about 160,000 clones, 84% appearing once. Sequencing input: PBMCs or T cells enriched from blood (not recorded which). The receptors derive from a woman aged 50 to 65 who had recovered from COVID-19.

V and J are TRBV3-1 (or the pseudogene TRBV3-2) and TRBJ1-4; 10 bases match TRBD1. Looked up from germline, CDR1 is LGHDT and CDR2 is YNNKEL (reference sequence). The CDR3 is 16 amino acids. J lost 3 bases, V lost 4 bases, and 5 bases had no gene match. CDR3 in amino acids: CASSRTGGVANEKLFF. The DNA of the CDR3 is TGTGCCAGCAGCCGGACAGGGGGGGTGGCTAATGAAAAACTGTTTTTT.

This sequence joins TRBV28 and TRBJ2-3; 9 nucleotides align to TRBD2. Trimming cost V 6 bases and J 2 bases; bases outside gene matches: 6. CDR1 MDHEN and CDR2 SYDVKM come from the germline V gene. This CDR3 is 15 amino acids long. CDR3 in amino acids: CASREAGGNTDTQYF. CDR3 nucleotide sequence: TGTGCCAGCAGGGAGGCGGGGGGGAACACAGATACGCAGTATTTT.

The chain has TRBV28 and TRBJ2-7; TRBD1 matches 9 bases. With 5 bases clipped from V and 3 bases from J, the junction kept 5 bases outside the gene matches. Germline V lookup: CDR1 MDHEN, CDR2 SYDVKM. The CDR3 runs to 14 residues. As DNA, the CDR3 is TGTGCCAGCAGTACTACGACAGGGGGCTACGAGCAGTACTTC. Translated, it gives CASSTTTGGYEQYF. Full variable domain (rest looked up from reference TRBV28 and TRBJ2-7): DVKVTQSSRYLVKRTGEKVFLECVQDMDHENMFWYRQDPGLGLRLIYFSYDVKMKEKGDIPEGYSVSREKKERFSLILESASTNQTSMYLCASSTTTGGYEQYFGPGTRLTVT.

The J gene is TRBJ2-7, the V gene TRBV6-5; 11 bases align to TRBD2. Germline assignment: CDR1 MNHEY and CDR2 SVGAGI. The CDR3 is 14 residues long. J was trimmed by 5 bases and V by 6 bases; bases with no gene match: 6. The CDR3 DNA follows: TGTGCCAGCAGGAAACTAGCGGGAGTTAACGAGCAGTACTTC. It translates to CASRKLAGVNEQYF.

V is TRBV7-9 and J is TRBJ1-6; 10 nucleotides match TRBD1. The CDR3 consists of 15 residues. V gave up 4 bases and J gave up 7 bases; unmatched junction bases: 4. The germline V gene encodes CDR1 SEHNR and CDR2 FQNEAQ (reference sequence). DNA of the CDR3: TGTGCCAGCAGCTCGGGACAGGGGCCAAATTCACCCCTCCACTTT. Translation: CASSSGQGPNSPLHF.

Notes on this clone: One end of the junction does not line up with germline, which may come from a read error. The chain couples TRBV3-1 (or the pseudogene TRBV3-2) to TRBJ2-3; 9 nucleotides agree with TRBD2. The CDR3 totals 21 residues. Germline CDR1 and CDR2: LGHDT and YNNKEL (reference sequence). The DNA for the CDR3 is TGTGCCAGCAGCCTCGTCAGGGGTCAGGAGCGGGGGGAGTTAAGCACAGATACCCAGTATTTT. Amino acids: CASSLVRGQERGELSTDTQYF.

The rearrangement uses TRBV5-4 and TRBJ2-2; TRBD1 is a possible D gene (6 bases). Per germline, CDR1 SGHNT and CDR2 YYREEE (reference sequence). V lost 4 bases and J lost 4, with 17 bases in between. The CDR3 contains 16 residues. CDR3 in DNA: TGTGCCAGCAGCCCCCCCAGCACAGGGCCCACCGGGGAGCTGTTTTTT. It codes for CASSPPSTGPTGELFF.

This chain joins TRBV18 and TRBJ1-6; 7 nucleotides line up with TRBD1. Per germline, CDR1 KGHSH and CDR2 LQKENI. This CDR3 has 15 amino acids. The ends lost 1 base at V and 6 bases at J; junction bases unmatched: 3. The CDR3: CASSPQGAVNSPLHF. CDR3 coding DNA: TGTGCCAGCTCACCACAGGGGGCGGTTAATTCACCCCTCCACTTT.

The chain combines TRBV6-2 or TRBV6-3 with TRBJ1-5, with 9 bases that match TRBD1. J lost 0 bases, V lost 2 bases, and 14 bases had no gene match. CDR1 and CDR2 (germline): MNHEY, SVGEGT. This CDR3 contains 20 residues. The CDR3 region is CASSYRSGTGNLYSNQPQHF. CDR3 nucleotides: TGTGCCAGCAGTTACCGGTCCGGGACAGGGAACCTATATAGCAATCAGCCCCAGCATTTT.

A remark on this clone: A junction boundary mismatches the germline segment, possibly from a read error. CDR3 loop: CASRKQGISGPGDF. Here the CDR3 DNA reads TGTGCCAGCAGGAAACAGGGAATTTCGGGACCGGGTGATTTT. The rearrangement links TRBV27 to TRBJ2-3, with D possibly being TRBD1 (6 bases). This CDR3 spans 14 amino acids. The germline V gene has CDR1 MNHEY and CDR2 SMNVEV (reference sequence).

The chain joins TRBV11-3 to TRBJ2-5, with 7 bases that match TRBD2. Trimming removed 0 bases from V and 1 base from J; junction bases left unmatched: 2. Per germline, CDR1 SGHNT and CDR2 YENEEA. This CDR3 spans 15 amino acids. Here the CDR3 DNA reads TGTGCCAGCAGCTTAGAGGGGGGGACCCAAGAGACCCAGTACTTC. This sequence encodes CASSLEGGTQETQYF.

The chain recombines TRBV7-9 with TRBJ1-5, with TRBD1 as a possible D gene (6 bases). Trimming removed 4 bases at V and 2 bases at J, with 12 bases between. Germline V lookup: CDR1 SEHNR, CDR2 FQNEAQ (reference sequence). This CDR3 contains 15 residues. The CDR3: CASSSNRVGNQPQHF. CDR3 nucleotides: TGTGCCAGCAGCTCGAACAGGGTGGGCAATCAGCCCCAGCATTTT.

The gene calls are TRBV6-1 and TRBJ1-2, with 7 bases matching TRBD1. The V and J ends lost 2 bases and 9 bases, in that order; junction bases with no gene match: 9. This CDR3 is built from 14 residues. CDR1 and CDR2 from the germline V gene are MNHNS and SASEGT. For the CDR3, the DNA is TGTGCCAGCAGTGAACAGGGGGTGTCCCTGAGCTACACCTTC. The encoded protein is CASSEQGVSLSYTF.

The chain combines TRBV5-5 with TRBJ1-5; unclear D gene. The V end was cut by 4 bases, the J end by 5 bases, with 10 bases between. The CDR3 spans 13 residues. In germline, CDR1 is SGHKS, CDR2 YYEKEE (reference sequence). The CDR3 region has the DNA TGTGCCAGCAGCATGAACGGGGATCAGCCCCAGCATTTT. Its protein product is CASSMNGDQPQHF.

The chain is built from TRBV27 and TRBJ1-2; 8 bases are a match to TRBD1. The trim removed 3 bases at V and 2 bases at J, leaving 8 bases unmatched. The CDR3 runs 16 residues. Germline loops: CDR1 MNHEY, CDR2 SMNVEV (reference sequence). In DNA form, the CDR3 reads TGTGCCAGCAGTTTCAGCAGGGGGCGGGGAAACTATGGCTACACCTTC. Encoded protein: CASSFSRGRGNYGYTF.

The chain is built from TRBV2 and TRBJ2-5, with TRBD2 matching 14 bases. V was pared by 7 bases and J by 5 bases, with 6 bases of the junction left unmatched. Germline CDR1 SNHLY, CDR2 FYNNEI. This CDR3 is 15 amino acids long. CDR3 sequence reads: CASTETSGRAETQYF. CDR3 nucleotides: TGTGCCAGCACCGAGACTAGCGGGAGGGCTGAGACCCAGTACTTC.

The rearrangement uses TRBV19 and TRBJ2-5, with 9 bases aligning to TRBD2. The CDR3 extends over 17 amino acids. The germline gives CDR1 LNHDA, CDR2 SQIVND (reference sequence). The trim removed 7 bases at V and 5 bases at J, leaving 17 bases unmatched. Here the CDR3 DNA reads TGTGCCAGTACTCCTCACGGTGGCGGGGGGGCTCGGGAGACCCAGTACTTC. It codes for CASTPHGGGGARETQYF.

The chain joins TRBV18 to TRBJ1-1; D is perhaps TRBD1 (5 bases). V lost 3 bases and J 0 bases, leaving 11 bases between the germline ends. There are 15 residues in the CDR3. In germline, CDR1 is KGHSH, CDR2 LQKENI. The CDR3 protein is CASSPVPGLNTEAFF. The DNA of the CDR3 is TGTGCCAGCTCACCCGTTCCAGGGTTGAACACTGAAGCTTTCTTT.

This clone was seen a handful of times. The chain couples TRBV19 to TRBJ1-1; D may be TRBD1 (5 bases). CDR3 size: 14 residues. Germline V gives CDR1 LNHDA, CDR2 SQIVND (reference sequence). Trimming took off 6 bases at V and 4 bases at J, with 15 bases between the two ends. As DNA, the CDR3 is TGTGCCAGTAGCCCCAGGGCAGGGCCCACTGAAGCTTTCTTT. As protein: CASSPRAGPTEAFF.

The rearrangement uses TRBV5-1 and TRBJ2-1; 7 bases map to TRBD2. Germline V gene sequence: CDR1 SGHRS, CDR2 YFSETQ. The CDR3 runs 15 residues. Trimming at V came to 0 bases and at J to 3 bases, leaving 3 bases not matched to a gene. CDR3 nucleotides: TGCGCCAGCAGCTTGGAGGCGGGAGTCTACAATGAGCAGTTCTTC. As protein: CASSLEAGVYNEQFF.

The CDR3 DNA reads as TGTGCCAGCTCACCAAAGCGGGGGGAGCTCACAGATACGCAGTATTTT. This sequence encodes CASSPKRGELTDTQYF. This chain uses TRBV18 with TRBJ2-3; 9 bases fit TRBD2. V was clipped by 2 bases and J by 2 bases; unmatched bases: 5. The CDR3 runs to 16 residues. The V gene's germline CDR1 is KGHSH and CDR2 LQKENI.

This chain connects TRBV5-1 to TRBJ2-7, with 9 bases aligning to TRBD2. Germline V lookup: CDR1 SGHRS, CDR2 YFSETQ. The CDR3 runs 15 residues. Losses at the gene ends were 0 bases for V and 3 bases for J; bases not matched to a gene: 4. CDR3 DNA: TGCGCCAGCAGCTTGGGAAGCGGGGGGTTCTACGAGCAGTACTTC. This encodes CASSLGSGGFYEQYF.

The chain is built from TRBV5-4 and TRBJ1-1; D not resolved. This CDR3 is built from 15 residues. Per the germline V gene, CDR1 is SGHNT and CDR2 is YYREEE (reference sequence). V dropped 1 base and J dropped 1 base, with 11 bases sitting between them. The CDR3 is CASSLPVPPNTEAFF. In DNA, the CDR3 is TGTGCCAGCAGCTTGCCGGTACCCCCGAACACTGAAGCTTTCTTT.

The chain's CDR3 is CASRSENRNSPLHF. The DNA for the CDR3 is TGTGCCAGCCGTTCCGAGAACAGGAATTCACCCCTCCACTTT. V and J are TRBV6-5 and TRBJ1-6, with D possibly TRBD1 on 5 matching bases. This CDR3 has 14 residues. Trimming left V 8 bases short and J 7 bases short, with 15 bases between. Germline V gene sequence: CDR1 MNHEY, CDR2 SVGAGI.

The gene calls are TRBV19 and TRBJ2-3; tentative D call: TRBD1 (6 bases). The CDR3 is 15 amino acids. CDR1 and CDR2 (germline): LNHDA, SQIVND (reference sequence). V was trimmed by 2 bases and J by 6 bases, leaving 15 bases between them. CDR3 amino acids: CASSISWGRLDTQYF. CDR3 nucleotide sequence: TGTGCCAGTAGTATAAGCTGGGGGCGATTGGATACGCAGTATTTT.

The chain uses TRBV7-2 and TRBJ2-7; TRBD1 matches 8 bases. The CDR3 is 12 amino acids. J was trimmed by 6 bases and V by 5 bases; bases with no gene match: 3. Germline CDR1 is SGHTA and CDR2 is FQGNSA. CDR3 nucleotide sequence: TGTGCCAGCAGCAACAGGGGGAGCGAGCAGTACTTC. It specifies CASSNRGSEQYF.

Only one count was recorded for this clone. CDR3 sequence: CSASQGSNQPQHF. In DNA, the CDR3 is TGCAGTGCTAGTCAGGGCAGCAATCAGCCCCAGCATTTT. The chain is built from TRBV20-1 and TRBJ1-5; possibly TRBD1 for D (5 bases). V lost 3 bases to trimming and J lost 1 base, with 7 bases between them. CDR1 and CDR2 (germline): DFQATT, SNEGSKA (reference sequence). The CDR3 is made up of 13 amino acids.

The CDR3 DNA reads TGTGCCAGCAGTTCCCCGAGCGAGGGATACGAAAATGAGCAGTTCTTC. This sequence encodes CASSSPSEGYENEQFF. The chain joins TRBV6-5 to TRBJ2-1; perhaps TRBD2 as D (5 bases). V was trimmed by 4 bases and J by 7 bases, leaving 20 bases between them. Germline V lookup: CDR1 MNHEY, CDR2 SVGAGI. CDR3 length equals 16 residues.